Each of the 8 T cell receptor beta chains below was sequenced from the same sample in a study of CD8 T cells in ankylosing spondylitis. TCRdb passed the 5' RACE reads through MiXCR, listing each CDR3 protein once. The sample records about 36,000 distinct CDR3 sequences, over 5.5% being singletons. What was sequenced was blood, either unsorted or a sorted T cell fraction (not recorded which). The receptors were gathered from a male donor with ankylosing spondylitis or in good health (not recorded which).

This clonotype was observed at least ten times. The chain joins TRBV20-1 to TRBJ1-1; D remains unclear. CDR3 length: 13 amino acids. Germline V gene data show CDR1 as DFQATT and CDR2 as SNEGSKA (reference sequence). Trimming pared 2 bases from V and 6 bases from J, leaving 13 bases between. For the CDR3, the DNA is TGCAGTGCTAGAATCGGGCAGGCATCTGAAGCTTTCTTT. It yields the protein CSARIGQASEAFF.

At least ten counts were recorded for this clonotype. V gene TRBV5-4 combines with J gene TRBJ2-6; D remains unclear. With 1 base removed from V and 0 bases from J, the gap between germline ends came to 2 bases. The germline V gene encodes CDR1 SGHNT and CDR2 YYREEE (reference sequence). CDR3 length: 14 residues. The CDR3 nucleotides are TGTGCCAGCAGCTTGCGCTCTGGGGCCAACGTCCTGACTTTC. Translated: CASSLRSGANVLTF.

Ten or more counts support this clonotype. The CDR3 spells CASSLYGGGFNEQFF. The CDR3 coding sequence is TGTGCCAGCAGCTTATACGGCGGGGGATTCAATGAGCAGTTCTTC. The J gene is TRBJ2-1, the V gene TRBV7-3; 7 bases line up with TRBD2. The CDR3 consists of 15 residues. Germline V gene sequence: CDR1 SGHTA, CDR2 FQGTGA. V shed 2 bases and J 6 bases; nucleotides not matched to a gene: 7. The whole variable domain, remainder taken from reference TRBV7-3 and TRBJ2-1, is GAGVSQTPSNKVTEKGKYVELRCDPISGHTALYWYRQSLGQGPEFLIYFQGTGAADDSGLPNDRFFAVRPEGSVSTLKIQRTERGDSAVYLCASSLYGGGFNEQFFGPGTRLTVL.

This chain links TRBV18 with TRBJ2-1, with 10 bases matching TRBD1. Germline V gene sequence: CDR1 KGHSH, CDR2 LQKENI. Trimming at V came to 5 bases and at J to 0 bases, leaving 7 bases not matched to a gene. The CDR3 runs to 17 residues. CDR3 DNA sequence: TGTGCCAGCTCATCGACAGGGGGCTCAAGCTCCTACAATGAGCAGTTCTTC. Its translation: CASSSTGGSSSYNEQFF.

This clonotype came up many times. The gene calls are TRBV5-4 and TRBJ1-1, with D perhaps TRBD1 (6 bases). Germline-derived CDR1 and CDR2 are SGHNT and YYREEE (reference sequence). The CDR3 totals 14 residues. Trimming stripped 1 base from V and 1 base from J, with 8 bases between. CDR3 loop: CASSLRGGNTEAFF. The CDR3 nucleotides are TGTGCCAGCAGCTTGAGGGGGGGGAACACTGAAGCTTTCTTT.

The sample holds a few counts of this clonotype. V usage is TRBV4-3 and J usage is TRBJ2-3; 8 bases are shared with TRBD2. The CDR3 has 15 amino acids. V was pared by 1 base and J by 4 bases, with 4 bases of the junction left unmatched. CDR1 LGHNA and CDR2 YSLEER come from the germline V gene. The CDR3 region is CASSQARGGADTQYF. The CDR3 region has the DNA TGCGCCAGCAGCCAAGCCCGGGGGGGAGCAGATACGCAGTATTTT.

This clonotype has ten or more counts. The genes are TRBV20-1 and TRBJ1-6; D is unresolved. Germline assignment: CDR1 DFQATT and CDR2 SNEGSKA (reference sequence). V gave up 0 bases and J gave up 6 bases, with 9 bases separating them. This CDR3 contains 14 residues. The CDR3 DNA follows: TGCAGTGCTAGAGAGGCAGGCCCTAATTCACCCCTCCACTTT. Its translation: CSAREAGPNSPLHF.

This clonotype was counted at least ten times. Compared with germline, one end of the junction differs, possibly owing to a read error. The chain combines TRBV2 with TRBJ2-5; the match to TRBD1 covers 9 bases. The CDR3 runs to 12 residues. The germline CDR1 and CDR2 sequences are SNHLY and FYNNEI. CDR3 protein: CASSGTGQGPNF. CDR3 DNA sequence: TGTGCCAGCAGTGGGACGGGACAGGGTCCGAACTTC.